This T cell receptor beta chain was identified in a study of T-cell reconstitution after alpha-beta-depleted transplantation in children. This clonotype was observed at least ten times. The ends were cut back, 1 base at V and 0 bases at J, with 17 bases in the middle. CDR3 size: 18 residues. CDR1 and CDR2 from the germline V gene are SGHKS and YYEKEE (reference sequence). Preparation of the TCRbeta library used unique molecular identifiers. TCRdb independently ran MiXCR on the PCR reads; one entry per CDR3 protein. The sample carries fewer than 350,000 distinct CDR3 sequences, about 9.5% recorded once.

The rearrangement uses TRBV5-5 and TRBJ2-1; tentatively, D is TRBD1 or TRBD2 (5 bases each). The sequencing here drew on PBMCs, taken before TCRalphabeta/CD19-depleted stem cell transplant. The clonotype originates from a boy in the first two years of life with acute myeloid leukemia, due to receive a stem cell transplant. CDR3 in amino acids: CASSLLGGGSSSYNEQFF. The CDR3 bases are TGTGCCAGCAGCTTGCTTGGTGGGGGTTCTAGCTCCTACAATGAGCAGTTCTTC.